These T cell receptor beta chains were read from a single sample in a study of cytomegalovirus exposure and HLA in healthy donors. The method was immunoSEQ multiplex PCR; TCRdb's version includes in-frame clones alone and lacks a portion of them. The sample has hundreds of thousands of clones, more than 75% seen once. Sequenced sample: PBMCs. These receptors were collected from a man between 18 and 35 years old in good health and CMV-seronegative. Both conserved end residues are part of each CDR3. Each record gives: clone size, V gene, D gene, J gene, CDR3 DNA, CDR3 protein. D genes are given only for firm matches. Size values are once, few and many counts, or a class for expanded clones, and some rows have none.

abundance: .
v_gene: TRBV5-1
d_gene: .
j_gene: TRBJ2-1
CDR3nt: TGCGCCAGCAGCTCGATACTAGGCGGTGAGCAGTTCTTC
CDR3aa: CASSSILGGEQFF

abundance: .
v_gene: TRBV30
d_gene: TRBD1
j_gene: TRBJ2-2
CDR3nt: TGTGCCTGGAGTGTACTGGGCTTTAGACAGGGCGAGACCGGGGAGCTGTTTTTT
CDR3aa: CAWSVLGFRQGETGELFF

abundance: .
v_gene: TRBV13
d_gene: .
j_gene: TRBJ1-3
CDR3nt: TGTGCCAGCAGCTTAGCTAGAAACACCATATATTTT
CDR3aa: CASSLARNTIYF

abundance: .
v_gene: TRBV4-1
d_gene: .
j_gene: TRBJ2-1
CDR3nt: TGCGCCAGCAGCCAAGATCGGGGTGGTGAGCAGTTCTTC
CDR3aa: CASSQDRGGEQFF

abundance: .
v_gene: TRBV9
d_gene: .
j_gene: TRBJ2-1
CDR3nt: TGTGCCAGCAGCGGTGAGGGGGTACTAGGCTCCTACAATGAGCAGTTCTTC
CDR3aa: CASSGEGVLGSYNEQFF

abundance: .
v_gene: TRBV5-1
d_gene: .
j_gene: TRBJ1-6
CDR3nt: TGCGCCAGCAGCCCTTCGCCGAGCTCCTATAATTCACCCCTCCACTTT
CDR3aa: CASSPSPSSYNSPLHF

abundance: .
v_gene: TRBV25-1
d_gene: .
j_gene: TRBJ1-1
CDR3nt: TGTGCCAGCAGTGGACAGAAGATGAACACTGAAGCTTTCTTT
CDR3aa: CASSGQKMNTEAFF

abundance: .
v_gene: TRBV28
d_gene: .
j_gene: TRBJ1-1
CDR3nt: TGTGCCAGCAGTTTGGGCAGTGGGAACACTGAAGCTTTCTTT
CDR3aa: CASSLGSGNTEAFF

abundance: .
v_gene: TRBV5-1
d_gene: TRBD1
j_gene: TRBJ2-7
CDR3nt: TGCGCCAGCAGCTACCTCCGGGACAGCTACGAGCAGTACTTC
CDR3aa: CASSYLRDSYEQYF

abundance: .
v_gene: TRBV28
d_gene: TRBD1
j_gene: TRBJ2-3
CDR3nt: TGTGCCAGCAGTCCAAGACAGGGGGTCGGAGATACGCAGTATTTT
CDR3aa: CASSPRQGVGDTQYF

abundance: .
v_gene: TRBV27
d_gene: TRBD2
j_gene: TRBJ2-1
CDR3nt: TGTGCCAGCCGGCGGGGGGCTTCCTACAATGAGCAGTTCTTC
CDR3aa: CASRRGASYNEQFF

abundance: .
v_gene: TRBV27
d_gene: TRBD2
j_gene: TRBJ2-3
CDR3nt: TGTGCCAGCAGGCAACTAGCGGGGGCCACAGATACGCAGTATTTT
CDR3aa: CASRQLAGATDTQYF

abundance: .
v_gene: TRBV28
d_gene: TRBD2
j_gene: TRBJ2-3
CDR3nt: TGTGCCAGCAGTTGGAGCGGGGGGGCGTCCGATACGCAGTATTTT
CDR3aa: CASSWSGGASDTQYF

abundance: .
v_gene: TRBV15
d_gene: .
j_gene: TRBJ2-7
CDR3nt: TGTGCCACCAGCAGAGGGGGAAGAACAGGGTCATCCTACGAGCAGTACTTC
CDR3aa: CATSRGGRTGSSYEQYF

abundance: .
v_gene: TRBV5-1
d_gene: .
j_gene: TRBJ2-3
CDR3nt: TGCGCCAGCAGCTTGGCGTCCGCTAGAGATACGCAGTATTTT
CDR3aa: CASSLASARDTQYF

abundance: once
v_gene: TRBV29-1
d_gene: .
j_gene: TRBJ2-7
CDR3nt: TGCAGCGTTGTCAGTGCTGGAGCCTACGAGCAGTACTTC
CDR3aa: CSVVSAGAYEQYF

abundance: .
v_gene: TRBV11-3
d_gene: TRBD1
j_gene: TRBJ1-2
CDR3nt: TGTGCCAGCAGCCAACCTACACAACAGGGGGCGTGGGGCTACACCTTC
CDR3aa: CASSQPTQQGAWGYTF

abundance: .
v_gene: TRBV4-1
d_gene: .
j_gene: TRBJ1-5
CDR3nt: TGCGCCAGCAGCCGAGTCCTGCACCAGCCCCAGCATTTT
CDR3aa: CASSRVLHQPQHF

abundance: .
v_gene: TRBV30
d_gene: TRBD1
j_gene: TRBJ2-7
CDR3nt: TGTGCCTGGAGTGCGACAGGGAGCGAGCAGTACTTC
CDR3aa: CAWSATGSEQYF

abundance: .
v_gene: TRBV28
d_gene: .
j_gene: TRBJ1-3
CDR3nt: TGTGCCAGCACGGGGGGCGCGAACACCATATATTTT
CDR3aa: CASTGGANTIYF

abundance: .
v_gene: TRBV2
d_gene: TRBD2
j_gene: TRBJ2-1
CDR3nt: TGTGCCGGGGGACTAGCGGTGTACAATGAGCAGTTCTTC
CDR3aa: CAGGLAVYNEQFF

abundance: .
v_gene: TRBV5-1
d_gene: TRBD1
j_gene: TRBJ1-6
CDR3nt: TGCGCCAGCAGCTCGGAGCTTTCGACAGGGGGCTTAGGGTCACCCCTCCACTTT
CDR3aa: CASSSELSTGGLGSPLHF

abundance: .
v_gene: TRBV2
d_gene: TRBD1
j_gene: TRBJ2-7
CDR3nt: TGTGCCAGCAGTGTTGACAGGGGCCAGTACTTC
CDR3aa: CASSVDRGQYF

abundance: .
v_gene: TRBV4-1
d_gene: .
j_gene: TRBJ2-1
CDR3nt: TGCGCCAGCAGCCGAGGACAGAACCCTTACAATGAGCAGTTCTTC
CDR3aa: CASSRGQNPYNEQFF

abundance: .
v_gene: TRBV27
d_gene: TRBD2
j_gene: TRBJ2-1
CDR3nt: TGTGCCAGCACCCCCTCGGGCGGGAGGACCGACAATGAGCAGTTCTTC
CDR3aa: CASTPSGGRTDNEQFF

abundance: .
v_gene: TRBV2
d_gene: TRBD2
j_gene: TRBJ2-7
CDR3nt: TGTGCCAGTCTAAATAGCGGGGGTAGCTACGAGCAGTACTTC
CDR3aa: CASLNSGGSYEQYF

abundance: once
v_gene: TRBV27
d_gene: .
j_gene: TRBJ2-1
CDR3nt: TGTGCCAGCAGTTTCCTGGGGGGTAACGGCTACAATGAGCAGTTCTTC
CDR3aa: CASSFLGGNGYNEQFF

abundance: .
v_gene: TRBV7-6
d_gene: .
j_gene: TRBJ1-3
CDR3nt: TGTGCCAGCAGCTTGTTACCCACTCAGGGTTCGGCTGGAAACACCATATATTTT
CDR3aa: CASSLLPTQGSAGNTIYF

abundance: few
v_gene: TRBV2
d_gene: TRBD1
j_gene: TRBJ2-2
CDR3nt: TGTGCCAGCAGTGATGCAGGGGGATCCGGGGAGCTGTTTTTT
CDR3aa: CASSDAGGSGELFF

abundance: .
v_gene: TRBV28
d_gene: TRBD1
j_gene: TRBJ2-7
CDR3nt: TGTGCCAGCAGCCAGACAGGGTACGAGCAGTACTTC
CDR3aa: CASSQTGYEQYF